One sample yielded the 10 T cell receptor beta chains listed below, sequenced in a study of response to subunit inactivated influenza vaccine. From the RT-PCR reads, TCRdb called clonotypes with MiXCR, one entry per CDR3 protein. Of around 790,000 distinct CDR3 sequences in the sample, 21% were seen once. The sample was PBMCs from blood, taken roughly 5 days after vaccination. These receptors originate from a man in his fifties or sixties who received an inactivated influenza vaccine.

This clonotype was detected many times. The J gene is TRBJ2-5, the V gene TRBV9; the D gene is possibly TRBD1 (6 bases). V was clipped by 0 bases and J by 4 bases, with 13 bases between them. Germline lookup yields CDR1 SGDLS and CDR2 YYNGEE. The CDR3 is made up of 15 amino acids. The CDR3 DNA reads TGTGCCAGCAGCGTAGCTAACAGGGATATAGAGACCCAGTACTTC. Translated: CASSVANRDIETQYF.

A note on this clonotype: Relative to the germline gene, one junction end is altered; a read error may explain this. The rearrangement joins TRBV7-9 to TRBJ2-7, with D perhaps assigned TRBD1 or TRBD2 (5 bases each). CDR1 and CDR2 (germline): SEHNR, FQNEAQ (reference sequence). The CDR3 consists of 14 residues. Written as DNA, the CDR3 is TGTGCCAGCAGCCAACTCAAACTGGGACCGGGAAGAAGTTTC. Its translation is CASSQLKLGPGRSF.

The chain uses TRBV6-2 or TRBV6-3 and TRBJ2-7; tentatively, D is TRBD1 or TRBD2 (5 bases each). This CDR3 contains 14 residues. CDR1 is MNHEY, CDR2 SVGEGT, per germline. V gave up 6 bases and J gave up 0 bases, with 12 bases separating them. CDR3 sequence: CASRRDPSSYEQYF. Written as DNA, the CDR3 is TGTGCCAGCAGACGGGACCCGAGCTCCTACGAGCAGTACTTC.

CDR3 amino acids: CASSLSGYSLYEQYF. Written as DNA, the CDR3 is TGTGCCAGCAGCCTCTCAGGGTACAGTCTATACGAGCAGTACTTC. The chain has TRBV5-5 and TRBJ2-7; a possible D gene is TRBD1 (5 bases). This CDR3 is 15 amino acids long. V gave up 4 bases and J gave up 4 bases, with 18 bases separating them. CDR1 and CDR2 from the germline V gene are SGHKS and YYEKEE (reference sequence).

This clonotype was found a few times. The rearrangement uses TRBV5-6 and TRBJ2-3, with no clear D. The ends were cut back, 3 bases at V and 3 bases at J, with 20 bases in the middle. CDR3 length: 17 residues. Germline CDR1 SGHDT, CDR2 YYEEEE. CDR3 sequence reads: CASSSPTRTDPTDTQYF. CDR3 DNA: TGTGCCAGCAGCTCACCAACCAGGACCGACCCGACAGATACGCAGTATTTT.

This chain joins TRBV2 and TRBJ2-1; TRBD2 is a possible D gene (6 bases). Trimming left V 7 bases short and J 5 bases short, with 15 bases between. Germline V gives CDR1 SNHLY, CDR2 FYNNEI. The CDR3 is 14 amino acids. The CDR3 here is CASNSQRVDNEQFF. As DNA, the CDR3 is TGTGCCAGCAACTCCCAGCGGGTAGACAATGAGCAGTTCTTC.

This clonotype was counted a few times. The chain recombines TRBV6-1 with TRBJ1-5; D possibly corresponds to TRBD1 (6 bases). The CDR3 loop spans 14 amino acids. The V gene lost 4 bases and the J gene lost 6 bases, with 13 bases spanning the gap. CDR1 and CDR2 (germline): MNHNS, SASEGT. This CDR3 is CASSGGGRGQPQHF. The CDR3 DNA follows: TGTGCCAGCAGTGGAGGGGGGCGAGGTCAGCCCCAGCATTTT.

This clonotype was seen only a few times. This chain links TRBV7-8 with TRBJ2-3; TRBD2 aligns across 7 bases. Trimming at V came to 5 bases and at J to 8 bases, leaving 13 bases not matched to a gene. The germline gives CDR1 SGHVS, CDR2 FQNEAQ. The CDR3 covers 15 residues. The CDR3 loop is CASSVSGNAGGTQYF. The CDR3 DNA reads as TGTGCCAGCAGCGTGAGCGGGAACGCCGGGGGTACGCAGTATTTT.

The chain uses TRBV7-6 and TRBJ2-3; D is uncertain. Germline lookup yields CDR1 SGHVS and CDR2 FNYEAQ. The V and J ends lost 2 bases and 12 bases respectively, with 18 bases between them. The CDR3 runs to 14 residues. The DNA of the CDR3 is TGTGCCAGCAGCTTAAGGCTCCTCCCTGGCTACCAGTATTTT. It translates to CASSLRLLPGYQYF.

This clonotype appeared many times. This sequence joins TRBV5-5 and TRBJ2-5; D is unclear. CDR3 length equals 13 residues. V dropped 2 bases and J dropped 3 bases, with 8 bases sitting between them. Per germline, CDR1 SGHKS and CDR2 YYEKEE (reference sequence). The CDR3 region is CASSFYTEETQYF. As DNA, the CDR3 is TGTGCCAGCAGCTTCTACACAGAAGAGACCCAGTACTTC.